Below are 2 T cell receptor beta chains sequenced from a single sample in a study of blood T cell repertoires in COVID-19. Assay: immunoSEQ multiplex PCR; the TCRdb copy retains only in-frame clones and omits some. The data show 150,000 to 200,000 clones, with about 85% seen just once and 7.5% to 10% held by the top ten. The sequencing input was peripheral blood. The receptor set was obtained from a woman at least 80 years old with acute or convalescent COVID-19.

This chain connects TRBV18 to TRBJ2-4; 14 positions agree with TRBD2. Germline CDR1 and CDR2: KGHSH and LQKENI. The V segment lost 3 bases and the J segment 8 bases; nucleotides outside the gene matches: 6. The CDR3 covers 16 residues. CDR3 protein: CASSPWTSGRRYIQYF. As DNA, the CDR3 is TGTGCCAGCTCACCTTGGACTAGCGGGAGGAGGTACATTCAGTACTTC.

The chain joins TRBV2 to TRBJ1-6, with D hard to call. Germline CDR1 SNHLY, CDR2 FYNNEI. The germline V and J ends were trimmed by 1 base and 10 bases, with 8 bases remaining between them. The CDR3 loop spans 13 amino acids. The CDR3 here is CASSEGGGSPLHF. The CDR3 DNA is TGTGCCAGCAGTGAAGGGGGAGGATCACCCCTCCACTTT.